This T cell receptor beta chain was sequenced for a study of CD8 T cells in Susac syndrome (dated by TCRdb to the late 2010s). Regarding the study in general: Among the Susac syndrome patients who were sequenced, clinically active disease was present in five or six and clinical remission was observed in eight. At blood withdrawal, Susac syndrome patients were therapy-naive, treated with corticosteroids (with IVIg additionally given to some), or treated with IVIg alone. The study used repertoire sequencing to test whether antigen drove CD8+ T cell activation and differentiation in Susac syndrome.

The germline V gene sets CDR1 to MNHEY and CDR2 to SVGEGT. Counted from cysteine to phenylalanine, this CDR3 has 12 amino acids. Left in the record is the CDR3 DNA by itself, 36 bases read in frame from the first base. V lost 3 bases and J lost 11 bases, and the count of bases not matched to a germline gene is 6. High-throughput TCR beta sequencing profiled peripheral blood CD8+ and CD4+ T cells from healthy donors, Susac syndrome patients and multiple sclerosis patients. Susac syndrome patients met recently defined diagnostic criteria for definite or probable disease. Bulk CD8+ and CD4+ T cells were purified magnetically by negative isolation, whereas CD8+ TEMRA cells were enriched by FACS. Blood was drawn into EDTA tubes, processed within 24 hours, and PBMCs were isolated by density gradient centrifugation. PBMCs intended for TCR sequencing were cryopreserved in liquid nitrogen and were subsequently thawed in a 37 degrees C water bath. The sorted or isolated CD4+, CD8+ and CD8+ TEMRA cells reached a purity of at least 90%.

RNA was extracted with the RNeasy kit and roughly 0.45 to 1 ug was reverse transcribed using random hexamers. The immunoSEQ multiplex PCR assay, covering 54 Vbeta and 13 Jbeta segments, was used to amplify TCR beta CDR3 regions. PCR amplification bias was corrected using a synthetic template baseline for primer optimization and computational correction. Turning to the authors' computational methods: Only productive sequences were kept, with reads annotated to V, D and J genes according to IMGT and analyzed in immunoSEQ Analyzer. To calculate clonality, Shannon entropy was normalized by log2 of the number of productive unique sequences and then subtracted from one. Public and private clones were assessed among the 100 most prevalent clones of each patient and control. Clones were defined as Susac-specific when absent from the healthy and MS cohorts, from fewer than 1,200 published viral clones and from other ImmuneACCESS disease sequences. In TCRdb, the public reads were trimmed at Q25 with fastp and aligned with MiXCR, with productive beta chains retained. Each record represents a unique CDR3 protein, reported with the most common genes and DNA among its rows. The V and J calls reflect TCRdb's pipeline rather than the authors' work. The sample table holds about 180,000 distinct CDR3 sequences, of which 94% were seen once. The ten top clones hold roughly 0.11% of the sample.

The research as a whole found: The number of individuals in the TCR sequencing and HLA analysis was recognized as being relatively small. The CD4+ T cell repertoire of patients with Susac syndrome showed no detectable clonal expansion.

Regarding this clonotype: There is no known antigen for this receptor. Base qualities are not recorded, but no much larger clone differs from it by a single base.

Sequencing input: CD4+ T cells from PBMCs. This chain is built from TRBV6-2 or TRBV6-3 and TRBJ1-1; 7 of the junction bases match TRBD1. The receptor was derived from a human donor with Susac syndrome. The CDR3 reads CASSYQDRDAFF. The bases read TGTGCCAGCAGTTATCAAGACAGGGATGCTTTCTTT.